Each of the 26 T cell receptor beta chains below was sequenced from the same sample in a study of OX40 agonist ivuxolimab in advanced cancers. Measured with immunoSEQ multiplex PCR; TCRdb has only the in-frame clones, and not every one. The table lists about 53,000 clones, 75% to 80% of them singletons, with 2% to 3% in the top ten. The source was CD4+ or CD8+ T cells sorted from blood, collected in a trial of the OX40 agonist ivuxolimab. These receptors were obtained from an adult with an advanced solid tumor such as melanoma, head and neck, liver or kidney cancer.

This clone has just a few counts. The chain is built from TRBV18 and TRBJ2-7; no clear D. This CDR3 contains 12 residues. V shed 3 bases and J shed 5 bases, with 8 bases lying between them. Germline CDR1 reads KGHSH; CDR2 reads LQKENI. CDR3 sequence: CASSPTADEQYF. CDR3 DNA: TGTGCCAGCTCACCGACGGCGGACGAGCAGTACTTC.

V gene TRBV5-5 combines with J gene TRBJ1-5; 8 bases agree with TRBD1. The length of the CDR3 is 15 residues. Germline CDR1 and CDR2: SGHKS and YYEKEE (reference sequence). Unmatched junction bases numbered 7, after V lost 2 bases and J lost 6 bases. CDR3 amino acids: CASSLRTGHIQPQHF. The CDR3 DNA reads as TGTGCCAGCAGCTTACGGACAGGGCACATTCAGCCCCAGCATTTT.

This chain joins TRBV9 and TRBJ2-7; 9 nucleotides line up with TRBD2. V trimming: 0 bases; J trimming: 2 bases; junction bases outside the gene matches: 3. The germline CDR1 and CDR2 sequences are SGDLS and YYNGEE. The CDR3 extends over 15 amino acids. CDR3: CASSVAASGTYEQYF. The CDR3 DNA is TGTGCCAGCAGCGTAGCGGCTAGCGGGACCTACGAGCAGTACTTC.

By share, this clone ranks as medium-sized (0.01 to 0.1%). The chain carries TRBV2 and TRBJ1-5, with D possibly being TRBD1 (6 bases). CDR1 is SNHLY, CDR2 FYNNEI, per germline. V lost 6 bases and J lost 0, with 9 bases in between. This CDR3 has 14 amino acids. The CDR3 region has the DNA TGTGCCAGCAGCCGACAGGCTAGCAATCAGCCCCAGCATTTT. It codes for CASSRQASNQPQHF.

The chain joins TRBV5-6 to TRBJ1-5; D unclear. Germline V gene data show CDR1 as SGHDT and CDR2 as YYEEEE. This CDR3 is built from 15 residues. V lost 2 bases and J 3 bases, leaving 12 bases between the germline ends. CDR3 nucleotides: TGTGCCAGCAGCTTCCGCCGCAGCCTCAATCAGCCCCAGCATTTT. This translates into CASSFRRSLNQPQHF.

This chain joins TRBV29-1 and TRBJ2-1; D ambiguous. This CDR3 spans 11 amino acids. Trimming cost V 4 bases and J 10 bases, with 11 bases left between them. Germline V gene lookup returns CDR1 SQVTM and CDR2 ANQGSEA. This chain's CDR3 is CSVAPGKEQFF. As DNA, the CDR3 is TGCAGCGTTGCACCGGGTAAGGAGCAGTTCTTC.

CDR3 DNA: TGTGCCAGCAGCTCCCCTCCAGAGAACACTGAAGCTTTCTTT. Translating gives CASSSPPENTEAFF. This rearrangement joins TRBV11-3 to TRBJ1-1, with D uncertain. CDR3 size: 14 residues. Germline assignment: CDR1 SGHNT and CDR2 YENEEA. The V and J ends lost 4 bases and 1 base respectively, with 10 bases between them. The full variable domain, in which reference TRBV11-3 and TRBJ1-1 provide the parts outside the CDR3, is EAGVVQSPRYKIIEKKQPVAFWCNPISGHNTLYWYLQNLGQGPELLIRYENEEAVDDSQLPKDRFSAERLKGVDSTLKIQPAELGDSAVYLCASSSPPENTEAFFGQGTRLTVV.

The CDR3 DNA is TGTGCCAGCAGCGAACACGGCAGCGATAATTCACCCCTCCACTTT. Residues: CASSEHGSDNSPLHF. V and J are TRBV6-6 and TRBJ1-6; the D is unclear. This CDR3 region has 15 residues. Trimming removed 6 bases at V and 5 bases at J, with 14 bases between. Germline-derived CDR1 and CDR2 are MNHNY and SVGAGI (reference sequence).

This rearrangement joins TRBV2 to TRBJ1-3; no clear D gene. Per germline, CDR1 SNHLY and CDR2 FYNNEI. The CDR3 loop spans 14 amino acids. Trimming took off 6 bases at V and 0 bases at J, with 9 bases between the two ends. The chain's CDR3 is CASSDMGSGNTIYF. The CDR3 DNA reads TGTGCCAGCAGCGACATGGGCTCTGGAAACACCATATATTTT.

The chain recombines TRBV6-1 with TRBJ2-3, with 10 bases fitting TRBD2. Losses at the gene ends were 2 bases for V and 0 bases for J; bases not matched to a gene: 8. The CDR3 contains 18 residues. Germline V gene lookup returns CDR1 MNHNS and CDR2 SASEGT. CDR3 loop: CASSELRLAGVSTDTQYF. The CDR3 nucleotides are TGTGCCAGCAGTGAACTTAGGCTAGCGGGAGTAAGCACAGATACGCAGTATTTT.

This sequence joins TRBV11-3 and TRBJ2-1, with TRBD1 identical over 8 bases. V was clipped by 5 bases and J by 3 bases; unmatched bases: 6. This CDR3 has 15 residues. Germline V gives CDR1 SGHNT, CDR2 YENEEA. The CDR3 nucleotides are TGTGCCAGCAGCCCAAGGACAGGGTACTACAATGAGCAGTTCTTC. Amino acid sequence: CASSPRTGYYNEQFF.

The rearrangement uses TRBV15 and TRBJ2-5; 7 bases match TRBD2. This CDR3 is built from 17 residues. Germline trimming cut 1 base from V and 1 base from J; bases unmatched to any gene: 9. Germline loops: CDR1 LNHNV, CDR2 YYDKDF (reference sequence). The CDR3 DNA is TGTGCCACCAGCAGAGGCGCCGGGGGGAGTGGCCAAGAGACCCAGTACTTC. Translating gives CATSRGAGGSGQETQYF.

CDR3 bases: TGTGCCAGCAGTTACGAAGCAACTAATGAAAAACTGTTTTTT. This gives the protein CASSYEATNEKLFF. The chain uses TRBV6-5 and TRBJ1-4; D gene uncertain. CDR1 is MNHEY and CDR2 is SVGAGI in the germline V gene. V gave up 2 bases and J gave up 0 bases, with 4 bases separating them. There are 14 residues in the CDR3.

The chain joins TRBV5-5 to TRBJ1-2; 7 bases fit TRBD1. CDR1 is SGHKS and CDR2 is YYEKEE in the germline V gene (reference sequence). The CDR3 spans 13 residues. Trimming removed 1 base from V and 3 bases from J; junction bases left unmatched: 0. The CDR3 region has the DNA TGTGCCAGCAGCTTGACAGGGGACTATGGCTACACCTTC. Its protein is CASSLTGDYGYTF.

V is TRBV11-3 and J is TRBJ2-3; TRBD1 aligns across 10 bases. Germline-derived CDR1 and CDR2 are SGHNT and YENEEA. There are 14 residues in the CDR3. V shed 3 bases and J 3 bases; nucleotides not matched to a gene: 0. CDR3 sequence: CASSLGQGTDTQYF. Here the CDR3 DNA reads TGTGCCAGCAGCTTGGGACAGGGGACAGATACGCAGTATTTT.

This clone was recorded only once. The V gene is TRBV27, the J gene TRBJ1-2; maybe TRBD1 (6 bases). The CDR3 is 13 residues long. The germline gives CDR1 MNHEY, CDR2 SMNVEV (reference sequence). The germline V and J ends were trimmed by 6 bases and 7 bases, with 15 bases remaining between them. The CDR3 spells CASRKTGLSGYTF. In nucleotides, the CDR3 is TGTGCCAGCAGAAAAACAGGGCTGAGTGGCTACACCTTC.

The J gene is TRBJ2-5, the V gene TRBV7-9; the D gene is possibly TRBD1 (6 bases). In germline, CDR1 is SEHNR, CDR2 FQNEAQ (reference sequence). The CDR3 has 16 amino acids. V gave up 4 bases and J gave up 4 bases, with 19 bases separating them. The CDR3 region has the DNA TGTGCCAGCAGCTCCCGGGACACCCCAAGTTTAGAGACCCAGTACTTC. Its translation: CASSSRDTPSLETQYF.

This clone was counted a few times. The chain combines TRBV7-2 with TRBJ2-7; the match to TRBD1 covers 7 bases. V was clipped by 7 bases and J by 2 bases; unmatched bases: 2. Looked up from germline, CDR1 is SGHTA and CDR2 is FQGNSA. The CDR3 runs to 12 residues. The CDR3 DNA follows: TGTGCCAGCACCGGGACAGCCTACGAGCAGTACTTC. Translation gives CASTGTAYEQYF. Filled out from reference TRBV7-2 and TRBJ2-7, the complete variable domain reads GAGVSQSPSNKVTEKGKDVELRCDPISGHTALYWYRQSLGQGLEFLIYFQGNSAPDKSGLPSDRFSAERTGGSVSTLTIQRTQQEDSAVYLCASTGTAYEQYFGPGTRLTVT.

The CDR3 region has the DNA TGTGCCAGCAGTTCCGGGTTTCGGTACGGTGTGAACACTGAAGCTTTCTTT. Protein: CASSSGFRYGVNTEAFF. The chain couples TRBV28 to TRBJ1-1; D unresolved. Germline CDR1 is MDHEN and CDR2 is SYDVKM. V lost 4 bases, J lost 0 bases, and 18 bases lay in between. The CDR3 has 17 amino acids. The full variable domain, its missing parts supplied by reference TRBV28 and TRBJ1-1, is DVKVTQSSRYLVKRTGEKVFLECVQDMDHENMFWYRQDPGLGLRLIYFSYDVKMKEKGDIPEGYSVSREKKERFSLILESASTNQTSMYLCASSSGFRYGVNTEAFFGQGTRLTVV.

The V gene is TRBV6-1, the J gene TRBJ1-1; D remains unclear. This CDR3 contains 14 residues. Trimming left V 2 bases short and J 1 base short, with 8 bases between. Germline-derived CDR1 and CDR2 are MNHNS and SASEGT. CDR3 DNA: TGTGCCAGCAGTGAAATCCTGCGGAACACTGAAGCTTTCTTT. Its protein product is CASSEILRNTEAFF.

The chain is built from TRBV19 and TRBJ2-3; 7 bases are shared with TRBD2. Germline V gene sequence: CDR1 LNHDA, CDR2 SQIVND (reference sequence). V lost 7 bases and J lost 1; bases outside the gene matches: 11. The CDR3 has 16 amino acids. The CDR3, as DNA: TGTGCCAGTAACCCCGCGGTAGCGGGTGGCACAGATACGCAGTATTTT. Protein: CASNPAVAGGTDTQYF.

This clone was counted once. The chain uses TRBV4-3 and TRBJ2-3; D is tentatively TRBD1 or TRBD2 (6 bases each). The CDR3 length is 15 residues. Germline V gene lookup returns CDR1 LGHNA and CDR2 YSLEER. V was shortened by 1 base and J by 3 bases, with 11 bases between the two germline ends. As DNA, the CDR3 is TGCGCCAGCAGCCAAGGGGGGGCGCGAACAGATACGCAGTATTTT. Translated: CASSQGGARTDTQYF.

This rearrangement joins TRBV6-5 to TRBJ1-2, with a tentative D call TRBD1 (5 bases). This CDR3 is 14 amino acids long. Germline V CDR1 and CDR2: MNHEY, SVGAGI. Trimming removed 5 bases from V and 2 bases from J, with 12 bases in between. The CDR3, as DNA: TGTGCCAGCAGTCGAAGGGGTTTCAACTATGGCTACACCTTC. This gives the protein CASSRRGFNYGYTF.

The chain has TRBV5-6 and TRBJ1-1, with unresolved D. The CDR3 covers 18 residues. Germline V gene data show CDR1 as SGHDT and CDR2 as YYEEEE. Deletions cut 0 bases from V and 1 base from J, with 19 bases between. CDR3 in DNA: TGTGCCAGCAGCTTGGAATACAGTCCTAACCCCTGGAACACTGAAGCTTTCTTT. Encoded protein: CASSLEYSPNPWNTEAFF.

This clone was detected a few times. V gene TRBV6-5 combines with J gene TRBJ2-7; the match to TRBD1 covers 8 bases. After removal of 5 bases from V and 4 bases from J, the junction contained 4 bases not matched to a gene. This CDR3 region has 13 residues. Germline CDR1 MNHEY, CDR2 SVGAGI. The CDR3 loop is CASSPRGRYEQYF. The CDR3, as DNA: TGTGCCAGCAGTCCCAGGGGGCGTTACGAGCAGTACTTC.

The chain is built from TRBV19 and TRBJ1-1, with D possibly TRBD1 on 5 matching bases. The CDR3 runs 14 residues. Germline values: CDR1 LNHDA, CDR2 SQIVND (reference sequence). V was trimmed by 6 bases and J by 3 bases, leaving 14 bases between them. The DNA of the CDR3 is TGTGCCAGTAGGGTTCAGGGCGCCTACACTGAAGCTTTCTTT. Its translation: CASRVQGAYTEAFF.